These 25 T cell receptor beta chains were all obtained from the same sample, sequenced in a study of blood T cell repertoires in COVID-19. Repertoires were generated with immunoSEQ multiplex PCR, while TCRdb's copy carries only in-frame clones and drops some. The sample shows around 430,000 clones, around 88% of them seen only once. The sequenced sample consisted of peripheral blood. These receptors were taken from a woman between 45 and 60 years old with COVID-19, enrolled during active disease.

The chain carries TRBV6-6 and TRBJ1-4, with 10 bases aligning to TRBD1. This CDR3 region has 17 residues. J was trimmed by 8 bases and V by 5 bases; bases with no gene match: 14. The germline V gene has CDR1 MNHNY and CDR2 SVGAGI (reference sequence). The CDR3 DNA sequence: TGTGCCAGCAGTCACACCCACGGGGGACAGGGGTACGAAAAACTGTTTTTT. This encodes CASSHTHGGQGYEKLFF.

In this sample, this clone turned up once. This chain connects TRBV10-3 to TRBJ2-2; 7 bases match TRBD1. Germline V gene data show CDR1 as ENHRY and CDR2 as SYGVKD. V gave up 0 bases and J gave up 4 bases; unmatched junction bases: 11. This CDR3 spans 18 amino acids. The CDR3, as DNA: TGTGCCATCAGTGAGTCGAACCACAGGGGAGATAGCACCGGGGAGCTGTTTTTT. Amino acids: CAISESNHRGDSTGELFF.

The V and J genes are TRBV2 and TRBJ1-2; maybe TRBD1 (5 bases). The CDR3 contains 13 residues. Germline V lookup: CDR1 SNHLY, CDR2 FYNNEI. Trimming shortened V by 6 bases and J by 4 bases, and 12 bases separated the two germline ends. The CDR3 DNA sequence: TGTGCCAGCAGGGCTCAGGGAAGCTATGGCTACACCTTC. It yields the protein CASRAQGSYGYTF.

This sequence joins TRBV3-1 (or the pseudogene TRBV3-2) and TRBJ2-1, with D unresolved. Germline-derived CDR1 and CDR2 are LGHDT and YNNKEL (reference sequence). This CDR3 has 14 residues. V was cut by 4 bases and J by 2 bases, with 9 bases left in between. CDR3 DNA: TGTGCCAGCAGCCCCTCTGCGGCCTACAATGAGCAGTTCTTC. This encodes CASSPSAAYNEQFF.

The chain links TRBV2 to TRBJ2-1, with 7 bases fitting TRBD1. V was clipped by 6 bases and J by 5 bases; unmatched bases: 7. From germline, CDR1 is SNHLY and CDR2 FYNNEI. CDR3 length equals 14 residues. The CDR3 is CASRIGTVNNEQFF. The CDR3 region has the DNA TGTGCCAGCAGGATAGGGACAGTGAACAATGAGCAGTTCTTC.

This sequence joins TRBV28 and TRBJ1-2; D is unresolved. The germline V and J ends were trimmed by 2 bases and 1 base, with 5 bases remaining between them. CDR1 is MDHEN and CDR2 is SYDVKM in the germline V gene. This CDR3 is 13 amino acids long. The CDR3 bases are TGTGCCAGCAGTTTAGGACTTAACTATGGCTACACCTTC. Translated, it gives CASSLGLNYGYTF.

J is TRBJ1-5 and V is TRBV6-6; no firm D call. Germline V CDR1 and CDR2: MNHNY, SVGAGI (reference sequence). CDR3 length equals 16 residues. The ends were cut back, 0 bases at V and 1 base at J, with 10 bases in the middle. The CDR3 protein is CASSYSSAGSNQPQHF. The CDR3 nucleotides are TGTGCCAGCAGTTACTCGAGTGCGGGGAGCAATCAGCCCCAGCATTTT.

This rearrangement joins TRBV30 to TRBJ2-5; TRBD1 agrees at 9 bases. The V segment lost 3 bases and the J segment 5 bases; nucleotides outside the gene matches: 4. The CDR3 has 13 residues. The V gene's germline CDR1 is GTSNPN and CDR2 SVGIG (reference sequence). CDR3 in DNA: TGTGCCTGGAGGACAGGGGGTCTGGAGACCCAGTACTTC. Its translation: CAWRTGGLETQYF.

The chain has TRBV27 and TRBJ2-7, with 9 bases that match TRBD1. After removal of 1 base from V and 4 bases from J, the junction contained 2 bases not matched to a gene. Germline CDR1 is MNHEY and CDR2 is SMNVEV (reference sequence). The length of the CDR3 is 14 residues. CDR3 loop: CASSLYDRGYEQYF. CDR3 sequence (DNA): TGTGCCAGCAGTTTATATGACAGGGGGTACGAGCAGTACTTC.

This clone is a singleton in its sample. This chain links TRBV5-6 with TRBJ1-1; D is unresolved. Germline V gene sequence: CDR1 SGHDT, CDR2 YYEEEE. The CDR3 totals 14 residues. The V gene lost 4 bases and the J gene lost 5 bases, with 15 bases spanning the gap. CDR3 residues: CASSLDTDTTEAFF. DNA for the CDR3: TGTGCCAGCAGCCTTGACACGGATACTACTGAAGCTTTCTTT.

This clone was seen a handful of times. The chain links TRBV7-9 to TRBJ1-4; D is uncertain. Trimming stripped 1 base from V and 4 bases from J, with 7 bases between. This CDR3 is built from 14 residues. Germline CDR1 reads SEHNR; CDR2 reads FQNEAQ (reference sequence). The CDR3 sequence is CASSLGQDNEKLFF. CDR3 DNA: TGTGCCAGCAGCTTAGGGCAGGATAATGAAAAACTGTTTTTT.

The chain recombines TRBV11-2 with TRBJ2-3; no clear D gene. The germline CDR1 and CDR2 sequences are SGHAT and FQNNGV. This CDR3 contains 15 residues. V dropped 5 bases and J dropped 0 bases, with 12 bases sitting between them. The CDR3 spells CASSDAALSTDTQYF. The CDR3 coding sequence is TGTGCCAGCAGCGACGCGGCACTCAGCACAGATACGCAGTATTTT.

This clone appeared once. The V and J genes are TRBV2 and TRBJ1-1; TRBD1 is a possible D gene (6 bases). The germline CDR1 and CDR2 sequences are SNHLY and FYNNEI. V was shortened by 6 bases and J by 9 bases, with 11 bases between the two germline ends. The CDR3 has 11 amino acids. The chain's CDR3 is CASSRTDQAFF. CDR3 sequence (DNA): TGTGCCAGCAGCAGGACAGACCAAGCTTTCTTT. Based on the CDR3 plus reference TRBV2 and TRBJ1-1, the full variable domain is EPEVTQTPSHQVTQMGQEVILRCVPISNHLYFYWYRQILGQKVEFLVSFYNNEISEKSEIFDDQFSVERPDGSNFTLKIRSTKLEDSAMYFCASSRTDQAFFGQGTRLTVV.

In the case of this clone: The sample has other DNA sequences that encode this CDR3 too. This chain links TRBV5-6 with TRBJ1-3; D is unresolved. Trimming took off 0 bases at V and 3 bases at J, with 10 bases between the two ends. The length of the CDR3 is 15 residues. The germline gives CDR1 SGHDT, CDR2 YYEEEE. CDR3 protein: CASSLAPGYGNTIYF. CDR3 DNA: TGTGCCAGCAGCTTGGCTCCGGGGTATGGAAACACCATATATTTT.

The CDR3 here is CASSIRTGGNQPQHF. The CDR3 DNA sequence: TGTGCCAGCAGCATACGGACAGGGGGCAATCAGCCCCAGCATTTT. This chain links TRBV7-2 with TRBJ1-5; 9 bases are a match to TRBD1. The CDR3 extends over 15 amino acids. Losses at the gene ends were 5 bases for V and 2 bases for J; bases not matched to a gene: 4. From germline, CDR1 is SGHTA and CDR2 FQGNSA.

This clone was found once. The J gene is TRBJ1-2, the V gene TRBV6-5; 8 positions agree with TRBD1. Trimming at V came to 3 bases and at J to 2 bases, leaving 5 bases not matched to a gene. The CDR3 contains 15 residues. Germline-derived CDR1 and CDR2 are MNHEY and SVGAGI. CDR3 coding DNA: TGTGCCAGCAGTTATGGGCAGGGGGCCAACTATGGCTACACCTTC. Translation gives CASSYGQGANYGYTF.

The chain uses TRBV7-2 and TRBJ2-1; 14 bases line up with TRBD2. The germline V gene encodes CDR1 SGHTA and CDR2 FQGNSA. The V gene end was trimmed by 5 bases and the J gene end by 5 bases; junction bases not matched to a gene: 11. The CDR3 extends over 18 amino acids. CDR3 sequence reads: CASSTHTTSGGADNEQFF. The CDR3 DNA reads TGTGCCAGCAGCACGCATACGACTAGCGGGGGGGCAGACAATGAGCAGTTCTTC. Full variable domain (missing parts from reference TRBV7-2 and TRBJ2-1): GAGVSQSPSNKVTEKGKDVELRCDPISGHTALYWYRQSLGQGLEFLIYFQGNSAPDKSGLPSDRFSAERTGGSVSTLTIQRTQQEDSAVYLCASSTHTTSGGADNEQFFGPGTRLTVL.

The rearrangement links TRBV2 to TRBJ2-3, with 7 bases identical to TRBD1. The germline gives CDR1 SNHLY, CDR2 FYNNEI. CDR3 size: 16 residues. V trimming: 5 bases; J trimming: 2 bases; junction bases outside the gene matches: 10. The CDR3 region is CASSKPGQLFTDTQYF. The DNA of the CDR3 is TGTGCCAGCAGTAAACCGGGACAGCTATTCACAGATACGCAGTATTTT.

V is TRBV30 and J is TRBJ2-5; 9 bases match TRBD2. Trimming at V came to 5 bases and at J to 1 base, leaving 8 bases not matched to a gene. Germline V lookup: CDR1 GTSNPN, CDR2 SVGIG (reference sequence). The CDR3 extends over 15 amino acids. CDR3 protein: CAWAPKRGAQETQYF. The CDR3 region has the DNA TGTGCCTGGGCCCCCAAGCGGGGGGCCCAAGAGACCCAGTACTTC.

This chain's CDR3 is CASSSGTGALNTEAFF. For the CDR3, the DNA is TGTGCCAGCAGTTCAGGGACAGGAGCACTGAACACTGAAGCTTTCTTT. The chain carries TRBV6-5 and TRBJ1-1; 8 bases are a match to TRBD1. V lost 4 bases to trimming and J lost 0 bases; unmatched junction nucleotides: 7. The CDR3 loop spans 16 amino acids. Germline V gene data show CDR1 as MNHEY and CDR2 as SVGAGI.

The chain is built from TRBV30 and TRBJ1-5; no definite D call. This CDR3 has 15 residues. The germline V gene encodes CDR1 GTSNPN and CDR2 SVGIG (reference sequence). V shed 1 base and J shed 7 bases, with 17 bases lying between them. DNA of the CDR3: TGTGCCTGGAGTGGCCCGACGGGCGCGGGGCAGCCCCAGCATTTT. Translating it yields CAWSGPTGAGQPQHF.

The chain combines TRBV3-1 (or the pseudogene TRBV3-2) with TRBJ2-2, with TRBD2 matching over 8 bases. This CDR3 is 15 amino acids long. J lost 4 bases, V lost 4 bases, and 5 bases had no gene match. Germline V lookup: CDR1 LGHDT, CDR2 YNNKEL (reference sequence). Here the CDR3 DNA reads TGTGCCAGCAGCCCCCTCGGGGGGGGCACCGGGGAGCTGTTTTTT. It specifies CASSPLGGGTGELFF.

The gene calls are TRBV28 and TRBJ1-6, with D unclear. This CDR3 region has 14 residues. Germline assignment: CDR1 MDHEN and CDR2 SYDVKM. Deletions cut 7 bases from V and 4 bases from J, with 11 bases between. The CDR3 DNA reads TGTGCCAGCACCCCGGGAGCATATAATTCACCCCTCCACTTT. It translates to CASTPGAYNSPLHF.

The chain couples TRBV30 to TRBJ2-7; 7 bases agree with TRBD1. The V segment lost 2 bases and the J segment 7 bases; nucleotides outside the gene matches: 8. There are 13 residues in the CDR3. Germline assignment: CDR1 GTSNPN and CDR2 SVGIG (reference sequence). Here the CDR3 DNA reads TGTGCCTGGAGTAGACAGGGCGTTCAAGAGCAGTACTTC. It encodes CAWSRQGVQEQYF.

The chain recombines TRBV4-1 with TRBJ1-2; TRBD1 agrees at 7 bases. CDR3 length: 15 amino acids. Losses at the gene ends were 7 bases for V and 4 bases for J; bases not matched to a gene: 12. Germline V lookup: CDR1 MGHRA, CDR2 YSYEKL. The CDR3 region has the DNA TGCGCCAGCAATCCTTCTGGGACAGACATCTATGGCTACACCTTC. It encodes CASNPSGTDIYGYTF.